This T cell receptor (beta chain) was identified during a study of Ad26.COV2.S vaccination and SARS-CoV-2 variants (dated by TCRdb to about 2021). Turning to the overall study: Donors in the vaccine arm were drawn from COV1001, a multicentre, randomized, double-blind, placebo-controlled phase I-IIa trial testing Ad26.COV2.S in healthy adults. Ad26.COV2.S was given intramuscularly at 5x10^10 or 1x10^11 viral particles, as a single shot or as two shots 56 days apart. TCRbeta repertoire sequencing was used to assess the specificity and breadth of SARS-CoV-2-reactive T cell receptors after Ad26.COV2.S vaccination. A total of 32 samples were included in the TCR-sequenced set, comprising approximately 20 Ad26.COV2.S vaccine recipients, 5 placebo recipients and 8 SARS-CoV-2 convalescent individuals. Participants in the trial were split at random into five groups of five each, receiving low-dose or high-dose Ad26.COV2.S once or twice, or else placebo on both occasions. Throughout the experiments and outcome assessment, investigators stayed blinded to trial group allocation. Study-level results and caveats: Comparable non-spike TCR breadth was observed between vaccine and placebo recipients, consistent with only spike being contained in the vaccine. The study lacked the statistical power to compare responses across vaccine doses or regimens. Higher spike-specific TCR breadth was observed in Ad26.COV2.S recipients than in placebo recipients (P = 0.0014). According to the authors, total T cell responses may have been underestimated by the TCR breadth and depth analyses. After vaccination, spike-specific CD8+ and CD4+ T cell responses were reported to show substantial breadth.

According to the study, the label for this sample's treatment or condition signals: 15 to 20 received Ad26.COV2.S at low or high dose, single or two shots; 5 received placebo; per-sample allocation not given. Repertoires of vaccine and placebo recipients were sequenced from samples collected on day 63 after the first injection. Cohort 1b enrolled around 24 adults aged 18-55 years at a single site in Boston, USA, between 29 July and 7 August 2020. As a vaccine, Ad26.COV2.S was a replication-incompetent adenovirus type 26 vector that expressed a prefusion-stabilized SARS-CoV-2 spike protein derived from the original Wuhan strain. TCRbeta CDR3 regions were sequenced with the immunoSEQ Assay. After extraction, genomic DNA underwent amplification by bias-controlled multiplex PCR, followed by high-throughput sequencing. The authors processed their data as follows. To quantify the absolute abundance of each unique TCRbeta CDR3 region, sequences were collapsed and filtered. T cell fraction was estimated by normalizing TCRbeta template counts to usable DNA, with usable DNA measured through amplification of reference genes found in all nucleated cells. Repertoire TCRs were annotated as SARS-CoV-2-specific when V gene, CDR3 amino acid sequence and J gene were exactly matched to a known reactive TCR set. The reference SARS-CoV-2 TCR set was derived from MIRA and filtered for enrichment in COVID-19-positive ImmuneCODE repertoires, a step that removed public or cross-reactive TCRs. Drawing on the MIRA antigens, annotated TCRs were analysed further at the level of specific ORF or position within ORF. Breadth was defined as the number of annotated unique rearrangements divided by the total number of unique productive rearrangements, and depth was defined as the summed frequency of the annotated unique rearrangements. Group comparisons of TCR breadth used two-sided Wilcoxon rank-sum tests. TCRdb took over this immuneACCESS table, retaining in-frame rearrangements with V and J assigned. Such tables are incomplete; in checked studies, under half of the missing clones stem from an unresolved V gene, and the remainder is unexplained. D and trimming were read from the DNA, whereas the V and J calls and clone size are those reported in that table. Recorded for this sample are a few hundred thousand clones; 92% of them occurred a single time. The top ten clonotypes cover 1.5% to 2% of the sample.

Between the V and J ends, shortened by 2 bases and 0 bases respectively, the junction contains 8 bases. Measured from the cysteine to the phenylalanine, the CDR3 is 15 residues long. Only the CDR3 portion is preserved as DNA: 45 bases, with reading frame beginning at the first base. As encoded in the germline V gene, CDR1 is MNHEY while CDR2 is SVGAGI. The sample holds one count of this clone. Its antigen is unknown. Base qualities are not at hand, and no much larger clone is one base apart. The material was peripheral blood, obtained in a trial of Ad26.COV2.S vaccine versus placebo. This sequence was found in a person between 18 and 59 years old who received the Ad26.COV2.S COVID-19 vaccine or a placebo. The chain employs TRBV6-5 and TRBJ2-1; a confident D gene designation cannot be given. Read as DNA, the sequence is TGTGCCAGCAGTTACGTTCAAAGCTCCTACAATGAGCAGTTCTTC. The resulting protein is CASSYVQSSYNEQFF.